Below, one T cell receptor beta chain is given with its context. Its antigen is unknown. Base qualities are not provided; no much larger clone lies one nucleotide away. The cohort comprised fewer than 700 healthy bone marrow donors. All cohort members were sampled while nominally healthy, although unrecorded immune exposures were likely present. The donor tested CMV seropositive and was one of the 289 seropositive cohort members. Each donor provided a peripheral blood sample, and peripheral blood mononuclear cells were used for TCR beta sequencing. Genomic DNA extraction from the blood cell samples was performed with the Qiagen DNeasy Blood Extraction Kit. Libraries were constructed by the immunoSEQ multiplex PCR assay. For the multiplex PCR, a mixture combining 60 forward primers for TCR Vbeta segments and 13 reverse primers for TCR Jbeta segments was used. The CDR3 region of rearranged TCR beta genes was amplified from genomic DNA by a multiplex PCR assay. Amplified TCR beta libraries were sequenced as 87-base-pair reads on the Illumina HiSeq System. As for the original processing: A later analysis tallied tens of millions of unique TCR beta chains across the approximately 670 repertoires, and about 10 million of those chains were shared by two or more donors. To remove PCR and sequencing errors, raw reads were error-corrected and collapsed into unique sequences using a nearest-neighbor algorithm that merged closely related sequences. Alignment of CDR3 sequences to IMGT reference sequences was used to assign V, D and J gene segments. For a sequence to be retained, a match of at least six nucleotides was required to both a V gene segment and a J gene segment. A rearrangement was called productive if the CDR3 had no stop codons and remained in frame with V and J, and every other rearrangement was called non-productive. CDR3 was defined by IMGT convention, running from the second conserved V-encoded cysteine to the conserved J-encoded phenylalanine. Sequences without an unambiguous match to a single V gene segment were excluded from the earlier analysis of over 500 of the donors. An earlier analysis of fewer than 750 of the donors classified V segments as functional when productive rearrangements were above 56.7% and as segregating when the standard deviation between donors was above 5%. To diagnose cytomegalovirus status from the catalog of TCR beta chain sequences, a statistical classification framework was built. In a later analysis, TCR nucleotide sequences were compared against IMGT/GENE-DB human TR gene sequences so that V and J genes could be assigned. Using the TCRdist pipeline, a later analysis assigned CDR3 sequences along with most-parsimonious VDJ recombination scenarios. In a later analysis, each TCR beta chain was defined by its CDR3 amino acid sequence together with its V-gene family, and reads without a unique V-gene family were excluded. As a way to deal with suspected cross-contamination and a sequencing artifact, a later analysis dropped 450 to 700 nucleotide sequences that were highly shared and had low generation probability. A later analysis calculated a clonal expansion index for each public chain from normalized within-repertoire ranks of inferred template counts. A later analysis computed generation probabilities with a VDJ recombination model fitted to out-of-frame rearrangements, and checked the results against IGoR. In a later analysis, TCR-TCR, TCR-HLA and TCR-CMV co-occurrence was scored with hypergeometric tests, and a repertoire-size bias correction was applied to TCR pairs. False discovery rates were estimated in a later analysis by permuting HLA or CMV assignments 20 times. In a later analysis, co-occurring TCRs were grouped using DBSCAN, with TCRdist sequence similarity added in when clustering inside HLA-allele-positive subsets. Repertoires with fewer than 30,000 or more than 120,000 public chains, plus five repertoires with anomalous nucleotide sharing, were excluded from co-occurrence clustering. The source is immuneACCESS, and TCRdb retained only in-frame sequences with V and J called. Part of the clones is not carried over; for the studies checked, unresolved V genes explain less than half of this, and the remainder is unexplained. The V and J calls and clone size come from that table; D and trimming were worked out from the DNA. The sample table shows fewer than 100,000 clones, and 60% to 85% are seen once. The ten largest clones take up over 15% of the sample.

The sample is drawn from a study of cytomegalovirus exposure and HLA in healthy donors listed by TCRdb under 2017. Regarding the complete study: According to an earlier analysis of around 600 of the donors, roughly 180 million T cells yielded 90 million to 130 million unique TCR beta sequences and approximately 300 Gb of sequence data. Roughly 300 gigabases of sequencing data and roughly 90 million unique TCR sequences were included in an early release covering several hundred HLA-typed donors. Among the roughly 400 genotyped donors, around 81% belonged to the genetic ancestry cluster associated with self-reported Caucasian donors. The study aimed to test whether signatures of past pathogen exposure could be identified by cataloging public T cell receptors. Using immunosequencing, the study profiled T cell repertoires from 500 to 800 subjects and related those repertoires to cytomegalovirus serostatus. Along with the 666-subject first cohort, a separate validation cohort of over a hundred different subjects was used. High-throughput TCR immunosequencing, statistical association of individual TCRs with disease status, and machine learning were combined to predict cytomegalovirus infection status. A later analysis re-analyzed previously published TCR beta repertoires from 666 donors and added high-resolution HLA genotyping to study TCR occurrence patterns. In the later analysis, no new phenotypic data were used to find candidate immune exposures; instead, reliance was placed on TCR beta sequences and their occurrence across donors. An earlier analysis of roughly 580 of the donors used high-throughput TCR beta sequencing to judge whether each TCR beta V gene segment behaved as functional or pseudogenic. Donor age, sex, ethnicity and CMV serostatus were compiled together with the repertoire data. A later genetic analysis used genome-wide SNP genotypes for about three fifths of the 666 donors, treating that subset as a discovery cohort. All discovery cohort repertoires had been generated on a single sequencing platform. HLA typing included class I and class II loci at four-digit resolution. Typing coverage varied by locus: roughly 620-640 donors for A, B, C, DRB1 and DQB1; under 550 for DQA1; nearly 610 for DPA1; under 490 for DPB1. Four or five DR-DQ haplotypes were treated as single units for association and clustering because of strong linkage in the cohort. On average, over 200,000 unique TCR beta nucleotide sequences were sequenced per donor among a few hundred genotyped donors of the cohort, with about 19% of those sequences being non-productive.

Study-level results and caveats: According to a later analysis, most CMV-associated TCR beta chains appeared to be HLA-restricted, and the HLA associations seemed to be driven largely by CMV exposure. In a later genetic analysis, fewer N-insertions in productive TCRs were reported among donors in an Asian-associated ancestry cluster than the approximately 710-donor mean. CMV serostatus was the only immune exposure information available for the cohort. Roughly uniform sequencing depth across donors was assumed in presence/absence analyses, although this assumption may not hold. When HLA alleles, especially DR and DQ, strongly co-occurred, attributing TCR associations to individual alleles was difficult. The study gave a list of more than 150 TCR beta chains associated with cytomegalovirus. Linkage disequilibrium might explain the correlated functional status among segregating V segments, but an unknown experimental factor could not be ruled out. A cluster of highly shared sequence variants was judged likely to be a technical artifact of the sequencing pipeline. A further reported finding was that TCR beta sequences accurately predicted the HLA-A and HLA-B alleles for most subjects in the first cohort. In a later analysis, HLA-associated TCR beta chains showed more clonal expansion and lower generation probabilities than non-associated chains that were equally common. Broadly in line with IMGT annotations, most TCR beta V segments showed up in productive rearrangements about 90% or about 30% of the time in an earlier analysis of 450 to 750 of the donors. Some IMGT-functional V segments, including TRBV6-2 and TRBV6-3, could not be distinguished by the 87-base-pair reads and were therefore excluded. A later analysis reported that several top co-occurrence clusters appeared linked to parvovirus B19, influenza, CMV and Epstein-Barr virus. Three of the identified cytomegalovirus-associated TCR beta chains were confirmed in vitro to be specific for cytomegalovirus antigens. Because some donors lacked HLA typing at each locus, the association tests relied only on the typed subset. This cohort had only TCR beta chains sequenced, and the lack of alpha or paired-chain data limited which features could be detected. Specific HLA alleles were associated with 15,000 to 20,000 TCR beta sequences at a false discovery rate of 0.05 in a later analysis. According to the authors, the approach could potentially be generalized to other disease states and immunological phenotypes. V-gene and J-gene trimming of TCR beta chains was associated with a missense DCLRE1C variant in a later genetic analysis, and the association was replicated in an independent cohort. While some public TCRs were present in many individuals, most TCR sequences turned up only very rarely across donors. Some 16 rarely observed V segments, including chromosome 9 orphons, were excluded from the earlier analysis of about 610 of the donors because counts were too low. In a later analysis, TCR association rates were found to vary across HLA loci, with the most associated TCRs seen for DRB1 alleles and the fewest for HLA-C alleles. Cytomegalovirus status was reported to be diagnosed by the classifier with high specificity and sensitivity in both the original and validation cohorts.

Deletion took 8 bases off V and 4 bases off J, with a span of 11 bases between the germline ends. The germline V gene encodes CDR1 LNHDA and CDR2 SQIVND (reference sequence). From cysteine to phenylalanine, the CDR3 is 12 amino acids long. Only the CDR3 DNA is retained, 36 bases long and in frame from the first base. The sample taken for sequencing was PBMCs. The origin of this receptor is a man in his fifties or sixties in good health and CMV-seropositive. The sequence is built from TRBV19 and TRBJ1-2; the D gene is possibly TRBD1, with 6 bases matching. The nucleotide sequence reads as follows: TGTGCCAGTGATACAGGGCTCTATGGCTACACCTTC. Translated, this is CASDTGLYGYTF.